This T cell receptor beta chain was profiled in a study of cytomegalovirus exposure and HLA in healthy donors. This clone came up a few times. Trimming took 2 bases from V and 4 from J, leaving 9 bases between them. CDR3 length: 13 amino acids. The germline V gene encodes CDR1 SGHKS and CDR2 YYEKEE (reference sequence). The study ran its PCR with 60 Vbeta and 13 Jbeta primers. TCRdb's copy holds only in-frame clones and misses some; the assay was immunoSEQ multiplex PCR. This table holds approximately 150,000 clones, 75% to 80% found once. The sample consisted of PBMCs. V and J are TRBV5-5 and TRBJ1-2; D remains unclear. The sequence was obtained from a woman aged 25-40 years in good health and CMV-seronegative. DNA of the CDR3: TGTGCCAGCAGCTTAAGGGAGATCTATGGCTACACCTTC. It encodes CASSLREIYGYTF. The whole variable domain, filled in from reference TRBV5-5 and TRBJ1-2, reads DAGVTQSPTHLIKTRGQQVTLRCSPISGHKSVSWYQQVLGQGPQFIFQYYEKEERGRGNFPDRFSARQFPNYSSELNVNALLLGDSALYLCASSLREIYGYTFGSGTRLTVV.